The clone carrying this TCR beta chain was recorded only once. The antigen is unknown. It was into CD45RA+ naive and CD45RA-negative memory subsets that the CD4+ cells were split. This sample stems from a study of shared clonotypes between healthy human individuals. The wider study: Per donor, three plates held CD4 naive cells, three held CD4 memory, two held CD8 naive and one held CD8 memory.

Data came from immunoSEQ multiplex PCR; TCRdb stores just in-frame clones and leaves some out. This table holds over a million clones, 97% to 99% found once. Study outcomes and limitations: A generally larger estimated richness was seen in naive subsets than in memory subsets. All-four-donor shared clonotypes had higher generation probabilities than non-shared clonotypes did.

This TCR came from a man aged 30-40 years in good health. The sequenced material came from naive CD4+ T cells sorted from blood. This sample's subset: CD45RA+ positively selected.

The CDR3 spells CASGAGTNGNIQYF. The DNA of the CDR3 is TGCGCCAGCGGCGCCGGGACTAATGGGAACATTCAGTACTTC. This chain uses TRBV5-1 with TRBJ2-4, with 7 bases that match TRBD2. This CDR3 comprises 14 residues. CDR1 is SGHRS, CDR2 YFSETQ, per germline. V shed 7 bases, J shed 7 bases, and the junction held 11 bases outside the gene matches. Full variable domain (missing parts from reference TRBV5-1 and TRBJ2-4): KAGVTQTPRYLIKTRGQQVTLSCSPISGHRSVSWYQQTPGQGLQFLFEYFSETQRNKGNFPGRFSGRQFSNSRSEMNVSTLELGDSALYLCASGAGTNGNIQYFGAGTRLSVL.